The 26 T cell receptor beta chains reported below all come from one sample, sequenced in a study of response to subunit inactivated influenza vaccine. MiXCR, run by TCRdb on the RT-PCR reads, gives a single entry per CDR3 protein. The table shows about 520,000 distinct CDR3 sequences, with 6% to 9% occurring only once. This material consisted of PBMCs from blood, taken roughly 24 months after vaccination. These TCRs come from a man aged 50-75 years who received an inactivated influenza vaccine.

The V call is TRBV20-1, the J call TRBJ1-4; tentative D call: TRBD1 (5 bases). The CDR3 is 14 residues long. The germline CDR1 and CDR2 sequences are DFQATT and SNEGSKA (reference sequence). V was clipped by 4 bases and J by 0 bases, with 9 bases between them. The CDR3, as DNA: TGCAGTGCTACACCGACAGCAACTAATGAAAAACTGTTTTTT. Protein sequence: CSATPTATNEKLFF.

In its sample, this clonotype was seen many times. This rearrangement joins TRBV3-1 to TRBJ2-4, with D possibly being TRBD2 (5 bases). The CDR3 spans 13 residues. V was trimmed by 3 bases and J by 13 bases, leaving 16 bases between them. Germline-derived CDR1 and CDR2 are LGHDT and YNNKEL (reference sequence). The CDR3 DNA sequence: TGTGCCAGCAGCCACCCGGGAAGCTTGATGCAGTACTTC. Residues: CASSHPGSLMQYF.

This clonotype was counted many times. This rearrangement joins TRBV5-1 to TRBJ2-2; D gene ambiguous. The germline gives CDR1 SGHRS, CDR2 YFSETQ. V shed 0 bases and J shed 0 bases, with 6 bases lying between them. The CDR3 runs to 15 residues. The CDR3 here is CASSLDRPNTGELFF. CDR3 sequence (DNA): TGCGCCAGCAGCTTGGACAGACCGAACACCGGGGAGCTGTTTTTT.

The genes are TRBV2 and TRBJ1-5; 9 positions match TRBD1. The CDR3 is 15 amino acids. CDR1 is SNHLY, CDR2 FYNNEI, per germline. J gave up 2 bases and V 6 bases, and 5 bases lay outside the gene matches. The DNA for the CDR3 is TGTGCCAGCAGGGGAAGGGACAGGGGCAATCAGCCCCAGCATTTT. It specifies CASRGRDRGNQPQHF.

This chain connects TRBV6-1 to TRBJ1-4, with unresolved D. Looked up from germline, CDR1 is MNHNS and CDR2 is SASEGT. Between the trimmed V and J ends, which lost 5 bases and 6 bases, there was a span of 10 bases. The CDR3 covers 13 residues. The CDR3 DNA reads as TGTGCCAGCAGTAGTGGTTACGATGAAAAACTGTTTTTT. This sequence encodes CASSSGYDEKLFF.

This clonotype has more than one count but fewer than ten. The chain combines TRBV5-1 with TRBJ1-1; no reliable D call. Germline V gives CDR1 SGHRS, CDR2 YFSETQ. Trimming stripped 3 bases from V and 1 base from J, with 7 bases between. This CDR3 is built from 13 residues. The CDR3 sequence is CASSWGKNTEAFF. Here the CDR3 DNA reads TGCGCCAGCAGCTGGGGAAAGAACACTGAAGCTTTCTTT. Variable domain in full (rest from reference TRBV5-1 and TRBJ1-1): KAGVTQTPRYLIKTRGQQVTLSCSPISGHRSVSWYQQTPGQGLQFLFEYFSETQRNKGNFPGRFSGRQFSNSRSEMNVSTLELGDSALYLCASSWGKNTEAFFGQGTRLTVV.

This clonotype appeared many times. The CDR3 DNA is TGTGCCAGCAGCCAAGAGCTGGTAGCGGGGCCGTATACGCAGTATTTT. Protein product: CASSQELVAGPYTQYF. The chain has TRBV3-1 and TRBJ2-3; 8 bases match TRBD2. Germline CDR1 LGHDT, CDR2 YNNKEL (reference sequence). The ends lost 0 bases at V and 7 bases at J; junction bases unmatched: 9. CDR3 size: 16 residues.

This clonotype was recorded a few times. Here the CDR3 reads CAISESGFLGEQYF. The CDR3, as DNA: TGTGCCATCAGTGAGTCAGGTTTCTTGGGCGAGCAGTACTTC. The chain is built from TRBV10-3 and TRBJ2-7; no definite D call. There are 14 residues in the CDR3. Trimming stripped 0 bases from V and 6 bases from J, with 12 bases between. Germline values: CDR1 ENHRY, CDR2 SYGVKD.

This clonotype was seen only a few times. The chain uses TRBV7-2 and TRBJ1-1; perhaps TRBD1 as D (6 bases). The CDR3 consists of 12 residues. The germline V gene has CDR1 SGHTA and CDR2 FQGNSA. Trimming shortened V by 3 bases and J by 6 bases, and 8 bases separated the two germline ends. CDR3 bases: TGTGCCAGCAGCTTCGGACAGCCTGAAGCTTTCTTT. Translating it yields CASSFGQPEAFF.

CDR3 protein: CASSQGRAEGNQPQHF. DNA of the CDR3: TGCGCCAGCAGCCAAGGACGGGCGGAAGGCAATCAGCCCCAGCATTTT. The V gene is TRBV4-3, the J gene TRBJ1-5; D unresolved. Germline assignment: CDR1 LGHNA and CDR2 YSLEER. The CDR3 is 16 amino acids. V was pared by 1 base and J by 2 bases, with 12 bases between.

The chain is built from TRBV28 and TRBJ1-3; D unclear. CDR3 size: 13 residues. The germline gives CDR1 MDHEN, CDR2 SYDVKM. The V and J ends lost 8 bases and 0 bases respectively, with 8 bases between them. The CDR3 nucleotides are TGTGCCAGCCACGGTTACTCTGGAAACACCATATATTTT. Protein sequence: CASHGYSGNTIYF.

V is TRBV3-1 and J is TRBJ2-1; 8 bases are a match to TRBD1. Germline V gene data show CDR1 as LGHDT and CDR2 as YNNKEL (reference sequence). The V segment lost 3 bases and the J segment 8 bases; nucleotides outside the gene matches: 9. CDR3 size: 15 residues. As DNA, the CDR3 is TGTGCCAGCAGCCACCTCGGACAGGGAGGAGATGAGCAGTTCTTC. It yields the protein CASSHLGQGGDEQFF.

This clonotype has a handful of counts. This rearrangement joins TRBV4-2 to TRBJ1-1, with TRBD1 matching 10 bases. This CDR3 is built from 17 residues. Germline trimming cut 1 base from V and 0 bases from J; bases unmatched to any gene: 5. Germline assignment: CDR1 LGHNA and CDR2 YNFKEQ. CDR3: CASSQAGTGALNTEAFF. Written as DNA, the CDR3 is TGTGCCAGCAGCCAAGCCGGGACAGGGGCCCTGAACACTGAAGCTTTCTTT.

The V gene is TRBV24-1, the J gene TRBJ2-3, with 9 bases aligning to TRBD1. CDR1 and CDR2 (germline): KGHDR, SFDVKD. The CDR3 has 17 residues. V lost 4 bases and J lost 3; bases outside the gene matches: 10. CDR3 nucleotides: TGTGCCACCAGTGACCAGGGGACAGGGCCTAGGACAGATACGCAGTATTTT. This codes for CATSDQGTGPRTDTQYF.

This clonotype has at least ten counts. The CDR3 region has the DNA TGTGCCAGCAGCTTAGGTCCCGTAAGGGAGACCCAGTACTTC. Amino acid sequence: CASSLGPVRETQYF. The rearrangement links TRBV7-6 to TRBJ2-5, with D unclear. CDR1 is SGHVS, CDR2 FNYEAQ, per germline. CDR3 length: 14 amino acids. V lost 1 base, J lost 5 bases, and 11 bases lay in between. The full variable domain, its missing parts supplied by reference TRBV7-6 and TRBJ2-5, is GAGVSQSPRYKVTKRGQDVALRCDPISGHVSLYWYRQALGQGPEFLTYFNYEAQQDKSGLPNDRFSAERPEGSISTLTIQRTEQRDSAMYRCASSLGPVRETQYFGPGTRLLVL.

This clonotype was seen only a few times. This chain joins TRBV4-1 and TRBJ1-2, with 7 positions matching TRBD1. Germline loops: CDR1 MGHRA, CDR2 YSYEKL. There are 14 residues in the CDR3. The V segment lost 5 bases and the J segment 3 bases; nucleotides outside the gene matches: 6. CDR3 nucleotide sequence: TGCGCCAGCAGCGCAGTCGGACAGGACTATGGCTACACCTTC. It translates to CASSAVGQDYGYTF.

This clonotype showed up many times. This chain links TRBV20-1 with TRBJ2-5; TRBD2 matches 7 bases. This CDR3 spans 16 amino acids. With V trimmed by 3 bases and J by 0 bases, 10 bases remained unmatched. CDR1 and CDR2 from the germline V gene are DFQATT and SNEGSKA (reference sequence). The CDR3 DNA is TGCAGTGCTAGGGGTTTGCAAGCGGGGTACCAAGAGACCCAGTACTTC. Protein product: CSARGLQAGYQETQYF.

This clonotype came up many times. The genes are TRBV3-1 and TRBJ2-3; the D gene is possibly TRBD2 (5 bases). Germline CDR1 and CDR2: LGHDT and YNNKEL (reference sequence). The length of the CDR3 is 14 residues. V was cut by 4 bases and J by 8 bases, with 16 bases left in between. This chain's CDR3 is CASSPYDSEGTQYF. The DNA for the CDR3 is TGTGCCAGCAGCCCCTACGACTCCGAGGGTACGCAGTATTTT.

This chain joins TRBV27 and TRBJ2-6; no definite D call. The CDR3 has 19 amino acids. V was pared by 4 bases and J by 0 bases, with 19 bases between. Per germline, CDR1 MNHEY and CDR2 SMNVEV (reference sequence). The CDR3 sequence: CASSSFPEGPFSGANVLTF. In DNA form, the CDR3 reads TGTGCCAGCAGTTCCTTTCCTGAAGGGCCCTTCTCTGGGGCCAACGTCCTGACTTTC.

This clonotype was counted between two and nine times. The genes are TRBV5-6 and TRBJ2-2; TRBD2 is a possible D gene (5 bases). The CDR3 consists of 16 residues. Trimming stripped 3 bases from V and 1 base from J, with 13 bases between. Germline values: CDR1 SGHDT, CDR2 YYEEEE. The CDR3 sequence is CASSSAVGKNTGELFF. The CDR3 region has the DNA TGTGCCAGCAGCTCGGCGGTCGGGAAGAACACCGGGGAGCTGTTTTTT.

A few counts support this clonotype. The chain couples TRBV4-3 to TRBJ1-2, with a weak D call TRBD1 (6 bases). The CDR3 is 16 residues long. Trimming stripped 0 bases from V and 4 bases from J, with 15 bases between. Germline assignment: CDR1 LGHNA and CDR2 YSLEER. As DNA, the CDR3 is TGCGCCAGCAGCCAAGATCCCCACAGGGTGGGCTATGGCTACACCTTC. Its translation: CASSQDPHRVGYGYTF.

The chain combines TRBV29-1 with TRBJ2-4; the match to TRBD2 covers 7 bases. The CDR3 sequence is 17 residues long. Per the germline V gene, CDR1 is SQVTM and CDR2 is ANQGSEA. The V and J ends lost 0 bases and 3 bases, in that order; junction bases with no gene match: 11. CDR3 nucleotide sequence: TGCAGCGTTGAAGATCGGCCAAGCGGGATCGGCAAAAACATTCAGTACTTC. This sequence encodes CSVEDRPSGIGKNIQYF.

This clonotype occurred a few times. CDR3 region: CASSLFRDPGGTGTQYF. CDR3 coding DNA: TGTGCCAGCAGCTTATTTAGGGACCCAGGAGGAACTGGGACGCAGTATTTT. The chain uses TRBV11-2 and TRBJ2-3; the D gene could be TRBD1 or TRBD2 (5 bases each). V gave up 2 bases and J gave up 9 bases, with 24 bases separating them. CDR3 length: 17 residues. Germline V CDR1 and CDR2: SGHAT, FQNNGV.

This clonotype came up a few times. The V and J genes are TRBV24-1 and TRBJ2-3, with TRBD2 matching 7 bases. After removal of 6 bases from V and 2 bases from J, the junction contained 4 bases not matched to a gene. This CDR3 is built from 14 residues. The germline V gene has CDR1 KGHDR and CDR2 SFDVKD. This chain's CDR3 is CATSPKRDTDTQYF. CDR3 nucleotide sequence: TGTGCCACCAGTCCCAAGCGGGACACAGATACGCAGTATTTT.

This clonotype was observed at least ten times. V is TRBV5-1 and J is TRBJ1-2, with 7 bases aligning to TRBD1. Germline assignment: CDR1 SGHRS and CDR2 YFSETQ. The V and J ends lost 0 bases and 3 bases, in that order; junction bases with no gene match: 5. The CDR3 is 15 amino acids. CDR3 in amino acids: CASSLAGTADYGYTF. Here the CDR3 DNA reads TGCGCCAGCAGCTTGGCCGGGACAGCTGACTATGGCTACACCTTC.

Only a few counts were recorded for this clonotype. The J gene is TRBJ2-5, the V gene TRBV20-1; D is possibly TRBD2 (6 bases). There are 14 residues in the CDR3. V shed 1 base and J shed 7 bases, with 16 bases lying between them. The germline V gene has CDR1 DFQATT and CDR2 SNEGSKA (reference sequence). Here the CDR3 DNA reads TGCAGTGCTAGAGTAAGGGGAGGTCTCGTGACCCAGTACTTC. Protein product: CSARVRGGLVTQYF.